This TCR beta chain was recorded in a study of blood T cells in healthy people across ages. The study's findings and limits: Measured against age, TCR beta diversity per million T cells decreased in a roughly linear manner.

For the second PCR, which ran for roughly 7 to 11 cycles, a sample-barcoded 5' primer and a J-beta primer mix were used. TCRdb re-called the 5' RACE reads with MiXCR, one entry per CDR3 protein. Of roughly 570,000 distinct CDR3 sequences listed, 27% were seen once; the top ten hold approximately 17%. The CDR3 spans 15 residues. The junction had 6 bases not matched to a gene; V was cut back by 6 bases and J by 6 bases. From germline, CDR1 is DFQATT and CDR2 SNEGSKA (reference sequence). The table lists this clonotype with a few counts. Its antigen remains unknown. The rearrangement links TRBV20-1 to TRBJ2-1; TRBD2 aligns across 15 bases. The clonotype was recovered from a woman aged 70-85 years in good health. Sample: blood. DNA for the CDR3: TGCAGTGCGCGTGGACTAGCGGGGGGGGGCAATGAGCAGTTCTTC. This codes for CSARGLAGGGNEQFF.